This T cell receptor beta chain was identified in a study of cytotoxic CD8 clonotypes in ibrutinib-treated CLL. This table comes from immunoSEQ multiplex PCR, and its TCRdb copy is limited to in-frame clones, with some not included. The sample lists roughly 15,000 clones, about 64% occurring once. The germline gives CDR1 SGHNT, CDR2 YYREEE (reference sequence). V dropped 0 bases and J dropped 7 bases, with 11 bases sitting between them. The CDR3 runs 13 residues. This clone showed up many times. This sequence was found in a human donor with chronic lymphocytic leukemia. The V call is TRBV5-4, the J call TRBJ2-7; D is possibly TRBD2 (5 bases). The source was PBMCs, collected before ibrutinib treatment. The CDR3 region is CASSLVGEEEQYF. DNA for the CDR3: TGTGCCAGCAGCTTGGTCGGGGAAGAGGAGCAGTACTTC.